Listed below are T cell receptor beta chains from one sample, sequenced in a study of T-cell memory formation after mild COVID-19. A single record per CDR3 protein comes from TCRdb applying MiXCR to the 5' RACE reads. The table shows some 300,000 distinct CDR3 sequences, with roughly a fifth occurring only once. Sequenced input: PBMCs or a T cell subset sorted from them (not recorded which). The receptor source for this set is a young man who had mild COVID-19 (a few samples of this study predate the infection). Cell type and time point are not known. CDR3s include the opening cysteine and the closing phenylalanine or tryptophan. A D gene is named only where the DNA matches it firmly. The size field is filled for only some rows; it gives once, few, many or a size class.

v_gene	abundance	j_gene	d_gene	CDR3aa	CDR3nt
TRBV14	.	TRBJ2-3	.	CASSQGLEVSTDTQYF	TGTGCCAGCAGCCAAGGTCTAGAGGTTAGCACAGATACGCAGTATTTT
TRBV6-5	.	TRBJ2-5	.	CASLTRGGETQYF	TGTGCCAGCCTTACAAGGGGTGGGGAGACCCAGTACTTC
TRBV2	.	TRBJ2-5	.	CASSVDSIQETQYF	TGTGCCAGCAGCGTGGACAGCATCCAAGAGACCCAGTACTTC
TRBV7-9	.	TRBJ2-7	.	CASSPHRTAYEQYF	TGTGCCAGCAGTCCCCACCGGACAGCATACGAGCAGTACTTC
TRBV7-9	.	TRBJ2-1	.	CASSLSTPELF	TGTGCCAGCAGCTTAAGTACGCCCGAGCTCTTC
TRBV6-1	many	TRBJ2-3	.	CASSEGHSTDTQYF	TGTGCCAGCAGTGAGGGACACAGCACAGATACGCAGTATTTT
TRBV9	.	TRBJ1-2	.	CASSEGGSNYGYTF	TGTGCCAGCAGCGAAGGGGGGAGTAACTATGGCTACACCTTC
TRBV5-4	few	TRBJ2-2	.	CASHLVEANTGELFF	TGTGCCAGCCACCTTGTGGAGGCGAACACCGGGGAGCTGTTTTTT
TRBV15	.	TRBJ1-2	.	CATSREGFGYTF	TGTGCCACCAGCAGAGAAGGCTTTGGCTACACCTTC
TRBV20-1	.	TRBJ2-5	.	CSAESTGKSQETQYF	TGCAGTGCCGAAAGTACAGGGAAGAGTCAAGAGACCCAGTACTTC
TRBV7-2	many	TRBJ2-2	.	CASSSVNTGELFF	TGTGCCAGCAGCTCTGTGAACACCGGGGAGCTGTTTTTT
TRBV5-1	.	TRBJ2-3	TRBD2	CASSSPGTSGGAVTDTQYF	TGCGCCAGCAGCAGCCCCGGGACTAGCGGGGGGGCGGTCACAGATACGCAGTATTTT
TRBV10-3	.	TRBJ1-2	.	CAISGEWADGLNGYTF	TGTGCCATCAGTGGGGAATGGGCGGACGGGTTGAATGGCTACACCTTC
TRBV12-3/TRBV12-4	.	TRBJ1-3	.	CASITVQAGGNTIYF	TGTGCCAGCATCACGGTGCAAGCAGGCGGAAACACCATATATTTT
TRBV7-2	.	TRBJ1-2	.	CASSAYRDGYTF	TGTGCCAGCAGCGCTTACAGGGATGGCTACACCTTC
TRBV10-2	.	TRBJ2-7	TRBD2	CASSELLAGDEQYF	TGCGCCAGCAGTGAGCTACTAGCGGGGGATGAGCAGTACTTC
TRBV7-2	.	TRBJ1-2	.	CASSLGFPNYGYTF	TGTGCCAGCAGCTTGGGGTTCCCTAACTATGGCTACACCTTC
TRBV19	.	TRBJ1-2	TRBD1	CASRVDRVTGYTF	TGTGCCAGTAGAGTGGACAGGGTGACTGGCTACACCTTC
TRBV6-5	.	TRBJ2-5	.	CASSRDGLRETQYF	TGTGCCAGCAGTCGGGACGGGCTTCGGGAGACCCAGTACTTC
TRBV5-1	few	TRBJ1-2	TRBD1	CASSSFPGGGGRNGYTF	TGCGCCAGCAGCTCATTCCCAGGAGGGGGCGGCCGTAATGGCTACACCTTC
TRBV27	.	TRBJ2-7	.	CASSLKGFAYEQYF	TGTGCCAGCAGTTTAAAGGGGTTTGCCTACGAGCAGTACTTC
TRBV5-4	few	TRBJ2-2	TRBD1	CASSPLGQGANTGELFF	TGTGCCAGCAGCCCTCTGGGACAGGGAGCGAACACCGGGGAGCTGTTTTTT
TRBV7-9	.	TRBJ1-3	.	CDSSLEGSHTIYF	TGTGACAGCAGCTTAGAGGGGTCGCACACCATATATTTT
TRBV12-3/TRBV12-4	.	TRBJ1-1	.	CASSLSGGRGAFF	TGTGCCAGCAGTTTATCGGGGGGCCGGGGGGCTTTCTTT
TRBV11-2	.	TRBJ2-1	.	CASGNRDSRFHEQFF	TGTGCCAGCGGCAACCGGGACTCCCGGTTTCATGAGCAGTTCTTC
TRBV5-1	.	TRBJ1-1	.	CASSLAPTDLGTEAFF	TGCGCCAGCAGCTTGGCCCCCACCGACCTGGGAACTGAAGCTTTCTTT
TRBV4-3	.	TRBJ1-2	.	CASSQELGYGYTF	TGCGCCAGCAGCCAAGAGTTGGGCTATGGCTACACCTTC
TRBV5-6	.	TRBJ1-2	TRBD1	CASSNPDRDNYGYTF	TGTGCCAGCAGTAACCCGGACAGGGATAACTATGGCTACACCTTC
TRBV5-1	many	TRBJ1-2	.	CASSLDGGYGYTF	TGCGCCAGCAGCTTGGACGGAGGGTATGGCTACACCTTC